This TCR beta chain was observed in a study of blood T cell repertoires in COVID-19. Here immunoSEQ multiplex PCR was the method, and the copy in TCRdb shows in-frame clones only, minus some. The table lists roughly 340,000 clones, under 95% of them singletons. This CDR3 is 16 amino acids long. CDR1 is LNHDA and CDR2 is SQIVND in the germline V gene (reference sequence). V lost 7 bases, J lost 4 bases, and 11 bases stayed unmatched. The V and J genes are TRBV19 and TRBJ1-5; 9 bases line up with TRBD1. The source material was peripheral blood. This clonotype was obtained from a woman aged 18 to 35 who had recovered from COVID-19. This CDR3 reads CASTRRGTGTNQPQHF. CDR3 DNA sequence: TGTGCCAGTACGAGACGTGGGACAGGGACTAATCAGCCCCAGCATTTT.